The entry below gives a single T cell receptor beta chain sequence along with its context. This sample was taken from a study of CD8 T cells in Susac syndrome. Study summary: Patients with Susac syndrome were therapy-naive, on corticosteroids, or on intravenous immunoglobulin alone at the time that blood was drawn.

With random hexamers, reverse transcription was performed on 0.5 to 1 ug of RNA. It was immunoSEQ multiplex PCR that amplified TCR beta CDR3 across 54 Vbeta and 13 Jbeta. Via MiXCR, TCRdb re-called the immunoSEQ multiplex PCR reads, giving one row per CDR3 protein. The profile shows 170,000 or so distinct CDR3 sequences, approximately 94% of them singletons. The origin of this receptor is a human donor with Susac syndrome. The sample taken for sequencing was CD4+ T cells from PBMCs.

This CDR3 is CATSPEGYEQYV. In nucleotides, the CDR3 is TGTGCCACCTCGCCCGAGGGCTACGAGCAGTACGTC. The V gene is TRBV2, the J gene TRBJ2-7; maybe TRBD2 (5 bases). Germline assignment: CDR1 SNHLY and CDR2 FYNNEI. With 10 bases removed from V and 3 bases from J, the gap between germline ends came to 13 bases. The CDR3 length is 12 residues.